The 27 T cell receptor beta chains given below trace back to one sample, sequenced in a study of blood T cell repertoires in COVID-19. Libraries were prepared by immunoSEQ multiplex PCR; TCRdb keeps only in-frame clonotypes and omits some of them. The sample includes 300,000 or so clones, 87% of them seen just once. Sequencing input: PBMCs or T cells enriched from blood (not recorded which). The receptors originated from a woman younger than 45 who had recovered from COVID-19.

The chain recombines TRBV19 with TRBJ1-6, with 7 bases aligning to TRBD1. This CDR3 contains 15 residues. From germline, CDR1 is LNHDA and CDR2 SQIVND (reference sequence). Trimming at V came to 3 bases and at J to 6 bases, leaving 5 bases not matched to a gene. DNA for the CDR3: TGTGCCAGTAGTATTGGGGACAGAATTAATTCACCCCTCCACTTT. It codes for CASSIGDRINSPLHF.

The rearrangement links TRBV6-5 to TRBJ1-5, with TRBD1 as a possible D gene (5 bases). Germline CDR1 MNHEY, CDR2 SVGAGI. This CDR3 is 14 amino acids long. V was pared by 4 bases and J by 4 bases, with 11 bases between. The CDR3 protein is CASSSRVGNQPQHF. The DNA for the CDR3 is TGTGCCAGCAGTTCCAGGGTTGGTAATCAGCCCCAGCATTTT.

This clone was seen only once. V is TRBV5-1 and J is TRBJ1-4; TRBD1 agrees at 7 bases. Germline CDR1 is SGHRS and CDR2 is YFSETQ. This CDR3 has 15 residues. After removal of 3 bases from V and 7 bases from J, the junction contained 9 bases not matched to a gene. In nucleotides, the CDR3 is TGCGCCAGCAGCTGGACGACAGGGATGGCTGAAAAACTGTTTTTT. Its protein product is CASSWTTGMAEKLFF.

The chain recombines TRBV27 with TRBJ2-5; D is unclear. V lost 6 bases to trimming and J lost 2 bases, with 13 bases between them. Germline V gene data show CDR1 as MNHEY and CDR2 as SMNVEV (reference sequence). The CDR3 consists of 14 residues. Here the CDR3 reads CASSGGRSQETQYF. In DNA, the CDR3 is TGTGCCAGCAGCGGTGGTAGATCTCAAGAGACCCAGTACTTC.

This chain links TRBV9 with TRBJ2-7; 10 bases align to TRBD2. The V gene's germline CDR1 is SGDLS and CDR2 YYNGEE. Losses at the gene ends were 4 bases for V and 1 base for J; bases not matched to a gene: 8. This CDR3 comprises 16 residues. As DNA, the CDR3 is TGTGCCAGCAGCACCGGAGCGGGGGGGCGGTCCTACGAGCAGTACTTC. Its protein is CASSTGAGGRSYEQYF.

This sequence joins TRBV3-1 (or the pseudogene TRBV3-2) and TRBJ2-3, with a weak D call TRBD1 (6 bases). In germline, CDR1 is LGHDT, CDR2 YNNKEL (reference sequence). CDR3 length: 14 residues. V was pared by 5 bases and J by 4 bases, with 13 bases between. The CDR3 bases are TGTGCCAGCAGCAAGACAGGCTGGGCAGATACGCAGTATTTT. Translating gives CASSKTGWADTQYF.

This chain uses TRBV28 with TRBJ1-3, with D possibly matching TRBD1 (5 bases). The CDR3 covers 18 residues. V was cut by 5 bases and J by 3 bases, with 23 bases left in between. Germline CDR1 reads MDHEN; CDR2 reads SYDVKM. CDR3 sequence: CASSGQFGGTGRGNTIYF. Written as DNA, the CDR3 is TGTGCCAGCAGTGGCCAGTTTGGGGGGACGGGTCGTGGAAACACCATATATTTT. The variable domain in full, with the rest retrieved from reference TRBV28 and TRBJ1-3, is DVKVTQSSRYLVKRTGEKVFLECVQDMDHENMFWYRQDPGLGLRLIYFSYDVKMKEKGDIPEGYSVSREKKERFSLILESASTNQTSMYLCASSGQFGGTGRGNTIYFGEGSWLTVV.

This clone appeared a few times. The chain recombines TRBV19 with TRBJ2-2, with 10 bases that match TRBD2. In germline, CDR1 is LNHDA, CDR2 SQIVND (reference sequence). The length of the CDR3 is 15 residues. J was trimmed by 4 bases and V by 3 bases; bases with no gene match: 2. The CDR3 DNA sequence: TGTGCCAGTAGTATTAGCGGGGGGCGCACCGGGGAGCTGTTTTTT. Translation gives CASSISGGRTGELFF.

J is TRBJ1-5 and V is TRBV25-1, with 12 bases fitting TRBD1. The V segment lost 5 bases and the J segment 7 bases; nucleotides outside the gene matches: 6. The CDR3 is 15 amino acids. Germline V gene sequence: CDR1 MGHDK, CDR2 SYGVNS. The CDR3 region has the DNA TGTGCCAGCAGTCCCGGGACAGGGGGCTACCAGCCCCAGCATTTT. Its protein product is CASSPGTGGYQPQHF. The full variable domain, with the rest looked up from reference TRBV25-1 and TRBJ1-5, is EADIYQTPRYLVIGTGKKITLECSQTMGHDKMYWYQQDPGMELHLIHYSYGVNSTEKGDLSSESTVSRIRTEHFPLTLESARPSHTSQYLCASSPGTGGYQPQHFGDGTRLSIL.

This sequence joins TRBV19 and TRBJ1-6, with no clear D. The CDR3 has 15 amino acids. Per the germline V gene, CDR1 is LNHDA and CDR2 is SQIVND (reference sequence). V lost 0 bases and J 14 bases, leaving 17 bases between the germline ends. CDR3 amino acids: CASSIDYPTPDTLHF. In DNA form, the CDR3 reads TGTGCCAGTAGTATAGATTACCCGACCCCCGACACCCTCCACTTT. Complete variable domain (other parts from reference TRBV19 and TRBJ1-6): DGGITQSPKYLFRKEGQNVTLSCEQNLNHDAMYWYRQDPGQGLRLIYYSQIVNDFQKGDIAEGYSVSREKKESFPLTVTSAQKNPTAFYLCASSIDYPTPDTLHFGNGTRLTVT.

The chain recombines TRBV12-3 or TRBV12-4 with TRBJ2-7, with D tentatively TRBD2 (6 bases). Trimming pared 2 bases from V and 2 bases from J, leaving 7 bases between. The CDR3 runs to 13 residues. The DNA of the CDR3 is TGTGCCAGCAGTTTAACTAGCCCCTACGAGCAGTACTTC. This translates into CASSLTSPYEQYF.

The sample holds one count of this clone. The chain recombines TRBV6-5 with TRBJ1-1; TRBD1 aligns across 8 bases. The CDR3 consists of 14 residues. Germline V CDR1 and CDR2: MNHEY, SVGAGI. With 4 bases clipped from V and 4 bases from J, the junction kept 5 bases outside the gene matches. The CDR3 DNA is TGTGCCAGCAGTTTTCAGGGGGCGGGCACTGAAGCTTTCTTT. It translates to CASSFQGAGTEAFF.

The genes are TRBV15 and TRBJ2-3; 7 bases are shared with TRBD2. There are 15 residues in the CDR3. The ends lost 0 bases at V and 3 bases at J; junction bases unmatched: 3. Looked up from germline, CDR1 is LNHNV and CDR2 is YYDKDF (reference sequence). The CDR3: CATSRDLGGTDTQYF. CDR3 coding DNA: TGTGCCACCAGCAGAGATCTGGGGGGGACAGATACGCAGTATTTT. The complete variable domain, with remaining parts taken from reference TRBV15 and TRBJ2-3, reads DAMVIQNPRYQVTQFGKPVTLSCSQTLNHNVMYWYQQKSSQAPKLLFHYYDKDFNNEADTPDNFQSRRPNTSFCFLDIRSPGLGDTAMYLCATSRDLGGTDTQYFGPGTRLTVL.

The V gene is TRBV7-8, the J gene TRBJ2-2, with TRBD2 matching 14 bases. This CDR3 spans 17 amino acids. Germline-derived CDR1 and CDR2 are SGHVS and FQNEAQ. V gave up 7 bases and J gave up 3 bases; unmatched junction bases: 7. The CDR3 DNA follows: TGTGCCAGCACCCCGACTAGCGGGGGGGCGTACACCGGGGAGCTGTTTTTT. It codes for CASTPTSGGAYTGELFF.

J is TRBJ1-6 and V is TRBV6-5; the D gene is possibly TRBD1 (5 bases). The CDR3 runs to 13 residues. Germline V gene data show CDR1 as MNHEY and CDR2 as SVGAGI. V gave up 7 bases and J gave up 5 bases, with 9 bases separating them. The CDR3 region is CASKRGDNSPLHF. The DNA for the CDR3 is TGTGCCAGCAAAAGGGGCGATAATTCACCCCTCCACTTT.

This sequence joins TRBV15 and TRBJ2-5, with 8 nucleotides matching TRBD1. V shed 8 bases, J shed 9 bases, and the junction held 14 bases outside the gene matches. The CDR3 loop spans 14 amino acids. In germline, CDR1 is LNHNV, CDR2 YYDKDF (reference sequence). CDR3 in DNA: TGTGCCACCCGCCCGGGACAGGCCGCCAACGCCCAGTACTTC. Translation: CATRPGQAANAQYF. The whole variable domain, remainder taken from reference TRBV15 and TRBJ2-5, is DAMVIQNPRYQVTQFGKPVTLSCSQTLNHNVMYWYQQKSSQAPKLLFHYYDKDFNNEADTPDNFQSRRPNTSFCFLDIRSPGLGDTAMYLCATRPGQAANAQYFGPGTRLLVL.

This rearrangement joins TRBV6-2 or TRBV6-3 to TRBJ1-6; D not resolved. Trimming shortened V by 3 bases and J by 3 bases, and 6 bases separated the two germline ends. Germline CDR1 and CDR2: MNHEY and SVGEGT. The CDR3 is 14 residues long. The CDR3 protein is CASSYELYNSPLHF. In DNA, the CDR3 is TGTGCCAGCAGTTATGAGCTCTATAATTCACCCCTCCACTTT.

The V and J genes are TRBV7-2 and TRBJ1-2; 8 bases match TRBD1. Trimming at V came to 2 bases and at J to 2 bases, leaving 4 bases not matched to a gene. Germline V gene data show CDR1 as SGHTA and CDR2 as FQGNSA. The CDR3 is 15 amino acids. This chain's CDR3 is CASSLRTGNNYGYTF. The CDR3 DNA reads TGTGCCAGCAGCTTACGGACAGGGAACAACTATGGCTACACCTTC.

The chain couples TRBV27 to TRBJ2-1, with 8 nucleotides matching TRBD2. From germline, CDR1 is MNHEY and CDR2 SMNVEV (reference sequence). The CDR3 totals 13 residues. Trimming removed 7 bases from V and 9 bases from J; junction bases left unmatched: 8. The CDR3 bases are TGTGCCAGCACCTTTGGCGGGGGGTCTGAGCAGTTCTTC. Translated, it gives CASTFGGGSEQFF.

This chain joins TRBV6-5 and TRBJ2-2; 7 bases fit TRBD1. The CDR3 has 15 residues. Germline V gene lookup returns CDR1 MNHEY and CDR2 SVGAGI. CDR3 coding DNA: TGTGGCTCGGGACAGTGGGACCGGGGCACCGGGGAGCTGTTTTTT. The encoded protein is CGSGQWDRGTGELFF.

Here the CDR3 DNA reads TGCGCCAGCAGCTTTACTAGCGTATACAATGAGCAGTTCTTC. Protein: CASSFTSVYNEQFF. V is TRBV5-1 and J is TRBJ2-1, with 7 bases matching TRBD2. Germline V gene lookup returns CDR1 SGHRS and CDR2 YFSETQ. The CDR3 extends over 14 amino acids. J gave up 4 bases and V 2 bases, and 3 bases lay outside the gene matches.

The chain is built from TRBV5-1 and TRBJ1-3; D ambiguous. This CDR3 region has 17 residues. Trimming removed 3 bases from V and 0 bases from J, with 16 bases in between. CDR1 is SGHRS, CDR2 YFSETQ, per germline. CDR3 sequence reads: CASSWIPPAGSGNTIYF. CDR3 bases: TGCGCCAGCAGCTGGATTCCGCCGGCAGGCTCTGGAAACACCATATATTTT.

The chain combines TRBV7-2 with TRBJ1-2; D gene uncertain. Trimming pared 1 base from V and 6 bases from J, leaving 9 bases between. Germline V CDR1 and CDR2: SGHTA, FQGNSA. The CDR3 has 13 residues. CDR3 DNA sequence: TGTGCCAGCAGCTTAGTTCTGGCGGATGGCTACACCTTC. This sequence encodes CASSLVLADGYTF.

The chain has TRBV5-5 and TRBJ1-5; 7 bases line up with TRBD1. Per the germline V gene, CDR1 is SGHKS and CDR2 is YYEKEE (reference sequence). The CDR3 sequence is 16 residues long. Trimming at V came to 0 bases and at J to 0 bases, leaving 3 bases not matched to a gene. CDR3: CASSLGQGLSNQPQHF. In nucleotides, the CDR3 is TGTGCCAGCAGCTTGGGACAGGGTCTTAGCAATCAGCCCCAGCATTTT.

This sequence joins TRBV13 and TRBJ1-1; the match to TRBD1 covers 9 bases. The germline gives CDR1 PRHDT, CDR2 FYEKMQ (reference sequence). This CDR3 is 13 amino acids long. V dropped 5 bases and J dropped 5; count of bases not matched to a gene: 3. CDR3 coding DNA: TGTGCCAGCAGCGTGACAGGGGGGACTGAAGCTTTCTTT. Translation: CASSVTGGTEAFF.

Only one count was recorded for this clone. CDR3 region: CASSPTAGDQPQHF. As DNA, the CDR3 is TGTGCCAGCAGCCCAACGGCAGGGGATCAGCCCCAGCATTTT. This sequence joins TRBV9 and TRBJ1-5; a weak D match, TRBD1 (6 bases). Germline lookup yields CDR1 SGDLS and CDR2 YYNGEE. This CDR3 contains 14 residues. Trimming took 4 bases from V and 5 from J, leaving 13 bases between them. The full variable domain, its missing parts supplied by reference TRBV9 and TRBJ1-5, is DSGVTQTPKHLITATGQRVTLRCSPRSGDLSVYWYQQSLDQGLQFLIQYYNGEERAKGNILERFSAQQFPDLHSELNLSSLELGDSALYFCASSPTAGDQPQHFGDGTRLSIL.

Regarding this clone: Within the sample, other DNA sequences also encode this same CDR3. The chain employs TRBV2 and TRBJ1-1; perhaps TRBD1 as D (5 bases). V gave up 4 bases and J gave up 5 bases, with 8 bases separating them. Germline V gene lookup returns CDR1 SNHLY and CDR2 FYNNEI. This CDR3 is built from 12 residues. In DNA form, the CDR3 reads TGTGCCAGCAGTGGCGGGGGGACTGAAGCTTTCTTT. Translating it yields CASSGGGTEAFF.